One and the same sample provided the 14 T cell receptor beta chains below, sequenced in a study of T cell repertoires in cytomegalovirus infection. TCRdb independently ran MiXCR on the reads; one entry per CDR3 protein. The sample records about a million distinct CDR3 sequences, 25% to 40% being singletons. Their antigens remain unidentified. The material sequenced was cultured CD8+ T cells from PBMCs, taken from culture after CMV antigen stimulation. The receptors come from a human donor in good health (CMV status not recorded). Some clones in this sample may be carry-over from other donors' samples.

This clonotype was found a few times. The chain joins TRBV27 to TRBJ2-7; tentative D call: TRBD1 (5 bases). V was trimmed by 0 bases and J by 4 bases, leaving 10 bases between them. Germline V gene sequence: CDR1 MNHEY, CDR2 SMNVEV (reference sequence). This CDR3 is 14 amino acids long. DNA of the CDR3: TGTGCCAGCAGTTTATCCGCAGGGTGGTACGAGCAGTACGTC. Amino acid sequence: CASSLSAGWYEQYV.

The sample holds many counts of this clonotype. J is TRBJ1-1 and V is TRBV6-5; D ambiguous. This CDR3 is built from 13 residues. Per germline, CDR1 MNHEY and CDR2 SVGAGI. The V gene lost 0 bases and the J gene lost 3 bases, with 5 bases spanning the gap. CDR3 DNA: TGTGCCAGCAGTTACTCGGCGGACACTGAAGCTTTCTTT. It translates to CASSYSADTEAFF.

This clonotype was observed at least ten times. The chain recombines TRBV12-3 or TRBV12-4 with TRBJ1-2; the D is unclear. This CDR3 comprises 12 residues. V lost 7 bases to trimming and J lost 8 bases, with 14 bases between them. The CDR3 DNA reads as TGTGCCAGCACTCTCTCTGGTGGAGGCTACACCTTC. This gives the protein CASTLSGGGYTF.

The CDR3 protein is CASSLAPGDTEAFF. CDR3 sequence (DNA): TGTGCCAGCAGCTTAGCTCCTGGGGACACTGAAGCTTTCTTT. The V gene is TRBV7-8, the J gene TRBJ1-1; no reliable D call. V lost 0 bases and J lost 3, with 8 bases in between. Germline lookup yields CDR1 SGHVS and CDR2 FQNEAQ. The CDR3 is made up of 14 amino acids.

V gene TRBV4-3 combines with J gene TRBJ2-5; D perhaps matches TRBD1 (5 bases). The CDR3 sequence is 15 residues long. Trimming cost V 0 bases and J 2 bases, with 10 bases left between them. The germline gives CDR1 LGHNA, CDR2 YSLEER. The CDR3 region is CASSQEIGAQETQYF. CDR3 DNA: TGCGCCAGCAGCCAAGAGATTGGGGCTCAAGAGACCCAGTACTTC.

The rearrangement uses TRBV14 and TRBJ1-1; 8 bases are a match to TRBD1. Per the germline V gene, CDR1 is SGHDN and CDR2 is FVKESK. The CDR3 consists of 15 residues. Trimming at V came to 3 bases and at J to 0 bases, leaving 3 bases not matched to a gene. CDR3 nucleotides: TGTGCCAGCAGCCATGACAGGGGCATGAACACTGAAGCTTTCTTT. Translation: CASSHDRGMNTEAFF.

A few counts support this clonotype. The V call is TRBV27, the J call TRBJ1-1; D not resolved. Germline V gene data show CDR1 as MNHEY and CDR2 as SMNVEV (reference sequence). Trimming removed 5 bases at V and 2 bases at J, with 6 bases between. CDR3 length: 12 amino acids. The CDR3: CASSKRNTEAFF. In DNA form, the CDR3 reads TGTGCCAGCAGTAAGCGTAACACTGAAGCTTTCTTT.

In its sample, this clonotype was seen a few times. CDR3 region: CASRVGVARGRDTEAFF. DNA of the CDR3: TGTGCCAGCAGGGTTGGGGTTGCCAGGGGGCGCGACACTGAAGCTTTCTTT. The J gene is TRBJ1-1, the V gene TRBV5-6; the match to TRBD1 covers 8 bases. Germline V gene sequence: CDR1 SGHDT, CDR2 YYEEEE. Trimming removed 5 bases from V and 3 bases from J; junction bases left unmatched: 15. This CDR3 spans 17 amino acids.

This clonotype has only a few counts. The chain recombines TRBV28 with TRBJ1-1; D uncertain. Trimming stripped 8 bases from V and 6 bases from J, with 10 bases between. CDR3 length: 11 amino acids. Looked up from germline, CDR1 is MDHEN and CDR2 is SYDVKM. As DNA, the CDR3 is TGTGCCAGCGGAACCCTATCTGAAGCTTTCTTT. Protein: CASGTLSEAFF.

This clonotype was detected a few times. V and J are TRBV29-1 and TRBJ1-2; 8 bases fit TRBD1. The V gene end was trimmed by 6 bases and the J gene end by 3 bases; junction bases not matched to a gene: 3. The CDR3 length is 12 residues. Germline CDR1 reads SQVTM; CDR2 reads ANQGSEA. For the CDR3, the DNA is TGCAGCGTCGGACAGGGACACTATGGCTACACCTTC. Translation: CSVGQGHYGYTF.

This chain links TRBV7-9 with TRBJ2-5; D is unclear. Per the germline V gene, CDR1 is SEHNR and CDR2 is FQNEAQ (reference sequence). V lost 3 bases and J lost 2, with 4 bases in between. The CDR3 sequence is 12 residues long. The CDR3 DNA follows: TGTGCCAGCAGCTTTAAACAAGAGACCCAGTACTTC. Its protein is CASSFKQETQYF.

Comment on this clonotype: A much larger clone lies a single base off, so this may be a read error. This chain connects TRBV7-6 to TRBJ2-2, with D possibly called TRBD1 or TRBD2 (5 bases each). Germline assignment: CDR1 SGHVS and CDR2 FNYEAQ. The CDR3 contains 15 residues. The CDR3 loop reads CVSSLFGTMPGELFF. The CDR3 DNA is TGTGTCAGCAGCTTGTTCGGGACCATGCCCGGGGAGCTGTTTTTT.

In its sample, this clonotype was seen a few times. The J gene is TRBJ1-2, the V gene TRBV19; D gene unclear. V was cut by 3 bases and J by 4 bases, with 9 bases left in between. The CDR3 totals 13 residues. The V gene's germline CDR1 is LNHDA and CDR2 SQIVND (reference sequence). CDR3 nucleotides: TGTGCCAGTAGTATTTCAGATTCCTATGGCTACACCTTC. Residues: CASSISDSYGYTF.

This clonotype was observed many times. The V and J genes are TRBV12-3 or TRBV12-4 and TRBJ2-1; 11 nucleotides align to TRBD2. The junction had 6 bases not matched to a gene; V was cut back by 4 bases and J by 4 bases. The CDR3 covers 16 residues. The CDR3 here is CASSSRLAGPYNEQFF. The CDR3, as DNA: TGTGCCAGCAGTTCACGACTAGCGGGGCCGTACAATGAGCAGTTCTTC.